The T cell receptor (beta chain) described here comes from a study of cytomegalovirus exposure and HLA in healthy donors. Regarding the study as a whole: Through in vitro validation, three CMV-associated chains were shown to be specific for CMV antigens.

The table came from immunoSEQ multiplex PCR; TCRdb's copy has only in-frame clones and leaves some out. The sample comprises fewer than 90,000 clones, approximately 81% of which are singletons, and roughly an eighth rests with the top ten. The CDR3 contains 14 residues. Germline V CDR1 and CDR2: SGHDN, FVKESK. The V gene lost 4 bases and the J gene lost 7 bases, with 16 bases spanning the gap. Comment on this clone: The antigen remains undetermined.

V and J are TRBV14 and TRBJ1-2; tentative D call: TRBD1 (6 bases). The TCR was taken from a woman aged 18-35 years in good health and CMV-seropositive. The sample comprised PBMCs. The CDR3 bases are TGTGCCAGCAGCCTCCCCGCCGCAGGGGCTGGCTACACCTTC. Amino acid sequence: CASSLPAAGAGYTF. The full variable domain, rest sourced from reference TRBV14 and TRBJ1-2, is EAGVTQFPSHSVIEKGQTVTLRCDPISGHDNLYWYRRVMGKEIKFLLHFVKESKQDESGMPNNRFLAERTGGTYSTLKVQPAELEDSGVYFCASSLPAAGAGYTFGSGTRLTVV.